The clone carrying this TCR beta chain appeared a few times. These data come from a study of blood T cell repertoires in COVID-19. Study at large: COVID-19 samples collected from the United States, Italy and Spain covered acute and convalescent phases. T cells, B-cell-depleted T cells, or PBMCs provided the cDNA or gDNA that served as material.

In the source study's methods: Amplification from reference gene primers served as the basis for estimated nucleated cell counts. The protocol was immunoSEQ multiplex PCR, while the TCRdb copy is restricted to in-frame clones and leaves out a portion. That table gives V, J and clone size, and the DNA gave D and trimming. The top ten hold around 5.7% of the sample, which has some 190,000 clones, about 82% seen once. Everyone who took part was roughly 18 to 89 years old, and they came from about two dozen US areas. Trimming stripped 0 bases from V and 6 bases from J, with 5 bases between. The CDR3 is made up of 13 amino acids. CDR1 and CDR2 from the germline V gene are MNHEY and SVGAGI.

The material sequenced was PBMCs or T cells enriched from blood (not recorded which). This clonotype was sampled from a man between 35 and 55 years old with acute COVID-19. The V call is TRBV6-5, the J call TRBJ2-2; D unclear. CDR3 in DNA: TGTGCCAGCAGTTACTCCTTTCCCGGGGAGCTGTTTTTT. Translating it yields CASSYSFPGELFF.